The 25 T cell receptor beta chains below all came from one sample that was sequenced in a study of blood T cell repertoires in COVID-19 (dated by TCRdb to 2019 to 2021). Library prep was done by the immunoSEQ multiplex PCR assay. In TCRdb, the immuneACCESS table is reduced to in-frame sequences with V and J assigned. These tables do not hold every clone; where another copy was compared, an unresolved V gene accounts for under half, and the others remain unexplained. The sample table records 190,000 or so clones; around 82% of these occur just once. Clones ranked in the top ten supply over 7.5% of the sample. Input material: peripheral blood. The origin of the receptors is a woman at least 80 years old with acute or convalescent COVID-19.

The gene calls are TRBV30 and TRBJ2-2; 8 bases are a match to TRBD1. Trimming took 7 bases from V and 5 from J; bases not matched to a gene: 6. Germline values: CDR1 GTSNPN, CDR2 SVGIG (reference sequence). This CDR3 contains 13 residues. The CDR3: CAYRTGQTGELFF. DNA of the CDR3: TGTGCCTACCGGACAGGGCAGACCGGGGAGCTGTTTTTT.

This chain joins TRBV19 and TRBJ2-5; D is ambiguous. The CDR3 has 16 residues. CDR1 and CDR2 (germline): LNHDA, SQIVND (reference sequence). Trimming stripped 3 bases from V and 4 bases from J, with 18 bases between. This CDR3 reads CASSIPKDSTGETQYF. The CDR3 DNA reads as TGTGCCAGTAGTATTCCTAAAGACTCCACTGGAGAGACCCAGTACTTC.

This clone showed up just once. The gene calls are TRBV6-5 and TRBJ1-2; D not certain. Germline lookup yields CDR1 MNHEY and CDR2 SVGAGI. CDR3 size: 15 residues. Trimming pared 0 bases from V and 6 bases from J, leaving 14 bases between. CDR3 sequence reads: CASSYSMTRSDGYTF. The CDR3 DNA sequence: TGTGCCAGCAGTTACTCAATGACAAGGTCAGATGGCTACACCTTC.

The CDR3 DNA sequence: TGTGCCAGCAGCTTAGACGCAGGGTACAATGAGCAGTTCTTC. It is translated as CASSLDAGYNEQFF. This rearrangement joins TRBV7-9 to TRBJ2-1; D possibly corresponds to TRBD1 (5 bases). V lost 1 base to trimming and J lost 4 bases, with 8 bases between them. From germline, CDR1 is SEHNR and CDR2 FQNEAQ (reference sequence). The CDR3 sequence is 14 residues long.

The rearrangement joins TRBV7-9 to TRBJ1-6; 7 positions match TRBD1. J lost 10 bases, V lost 5 bases, and 11 bases had no gene match. The CDR3 covers 15 residues. Germline lookup yields CDR1 SEHNR and CDR2 FQNEAQ (reference sequence). The CDR3 sequence: CASSANQGEGSPLHF. CDR3 sequence (DNA): TGTGCCAGCAGCGCAAACCAGGGGGAAGGGTCACCCCTCCACTTT.

The rearrangement joins TRBV12-3 or TRBV12-4 to TRBJ1-2, with 7 bases that match TRBD1. The V and J ends lost 6 bases and 9 bases, in that order; junction bases with no gene match: 10. There are 13 residues in the CDR3. The CDR3 sequence: CASRLTGRGSYTF. The CDR3 nucleotides read TGTGCCAGCAGGCTGACAGGGCGCGGGAGCTACACCTTC.

The rearrangement joins TRBV19 to TRBJ2-4; 7 positions match TRBD1. Per the germline V gene, CDR1 is LNHDA and CDR2 is SQIVND (reference sequence). V was clipped by 6 bases and J by 3 bases; unmatched bases: 8. CDR3 length: 15 amino acids. In DNA, the CDR3 is TGTGCCAGTAGCTCAGGGGGTTTGGGCAAAAACATTCAGTACTTC. This encodes CASSSGGLGKNIQYF.

This clone was observed once. The chain uses TRBV4-1 and TRBJ2-5; TRBD2 might be the D (6 bases). The germline V gene has CDR1 MGHRA and CDR2 YSYEKL. The CDR3 is 18 amino acids. V gave up 1 base and J gave up 7 bases, with 25 bases separating them. The CDR3 sequence is CASSQGPGSRTGGGTQYF. The CDR3, as DNA: TGCGCCAGCAGCCAAGGCCCGGGGTCTAGGACCGGGGGTGGGACCCAGTACTTC.

This clone was picked up a small number of times. The CDR3 loop is CASSGSGGNEKLFF. CDR3 coding DNA: TGTGCCAGCAGTGGTTCAGGGGGTAATGAAAAACTGTTTTTT. The rearrangement uses TRBV2 and TRBJ1-4; TRBD1 aligns across 7 bases. The junction had 3 bases not matched to a gene; V was cut back by 4 bases and J by 4 bases. The CDR3 extends over 14 amino acids. Germline loops: CDR1 SNHLY, CDR2 FYNNEI.

The CDR3 loop is CASGLVNPGSLAKNIQYF. CDR3 bases: TGTGCTAGTGGTTTGGTAAACCCCGGTTCGCTAGCCAAAAACATTCAGTACTTC. The V call is TRBV12-5, the J call TRBJ2-4; D unresolved. The germline V and J ends were trimmed by 0 bases and 0 bases, with 15 bases remaining between them. The V gene's germline CDR1 is LGHNT and CDR2 FRNRAP. This CDR3 comprises 18 residues.

This chain uses TRBV7-2 with TRBJ1-2; D ambiguous. Germline CDR1 reads SGHTA; CDR2 reads FQGNSA. The CDR3 has 12 residues. The V and J ends lost 8 bases and 2 bases respectively, with 9 bases between them. Here the CDR3 DNA reads TGTGCCAGCCGAGGAGGGAACTATGGCTACACCTTC. It codes for CASRGGNYGYTF.

The chain links TRBV5-1 to TRBJ2-1; 12 positions match TRBD2. V shed 0 bases and J 15 bases; nucleotides not matched to a gene: 4. This CDR3 spans 13 amino acids. CDR1 and CDR2 from the germline V gene are SGHRS and YFSETQ. The CDR3 DNA sequence: TGCGCCAGCAGCTTGGGGACTAGCGGGACCGGGTTCTTC. Amino acid sequence: CASSLGTSGTGFF.

CDR3 residues: CASSLEGDGYGYTF. The CDR3 bases are TGCGCCAGCAGCCTGGAGGGGGATGGGTATGGCTACACCTTC. The V gene is TRBV5-1, the J gene TRBJ1-2, with a possible D match to TRBD1 (6 bases). The V gene lost 4 bases and the J gene lost 5 bases, with 15 bases spanning the gap. Looked up from germline, CDR1 is SGHRS and CDR2 is YFSETQ. The CDR3 covers 14 residues.

The chain combines TRBV19 with TRBJ1-2; D is unclear. Germline CDR1 and CDR2: LNHDA and SQIVND (reference sequence). This CDR3 contains 14 residues. Trimming removed 5 bases at V and 1 base at J, with 11 bases between. This CDR3 reads CASSFWGDNYGYTF. In DNA form, the CDR3 reads TGTGCCAGTAGTTTTTGGGGAGATAACTATGGCTACACCTTC.

The J gene is TRBJ2-1, the V gene TRBV5-6; 9 nucleotides align to TRBD2. Germline V gene data show CDR1 as SGHDT and CDR2 as YYEEEE. This CDR3 comprises 16 residues. V gave up 4 bases and J gave up 0 bases; unmatched junction bases: 5. CDR3 in DNA: TGTGCCAGCAGCAGGGGACTAGCTCGCTCCTACAATGAGCAGTTCTTC. It codes for CASSRGLARSYNEQFF.

This clone was detected a few times. V gene TRBV29-1 combines with J gene TRBJ1-1; D perhaps matches TRBD1 (5 bases). The V gene's germline CDR1 is SQVTM and CDR2 ANQGSEA. The CDR3 contains 17 residues. The V gene lost 0 bases and the J gene lost 0 bases, with 17 bases spanning the gap. CDR3 in amino acids: CSVEDPGPRGMNTEAFF. CDR3 in DNA: TGCAGCGTTGAAGATCCGGGACCTCGGGGGATGAACACTGAAGCTTTCTTT.

The rearrangement links TRBV29-1 to TRBJ1-3; the D gene is possibly TRBD1 (5 bases). This CDR3 comprises 15 residues. CDR1 SQVTM and CDR2 ANQGSEA come from the germline V gene. Trimming cost V 7 bases and J 1 base, with 17 bases left between them. The CDR3 region has the DNA TGCAGCGCTTACGACGACAGACGATCTGGAAACACCATATATTTT. Its protein is CSAYDDRRSGNTIYF. The full variable domain, in which reference TRBV29-1 and TRBJ1-3 provide the parts outside the CDR3, is SAVISQKPSRDICQRGTSLTIQCQVDSQVTMMFWYRQQPGQSLTLIATANQGSEATYESGFVIDKFPISRPNLTFSTLTVSNMSPEDSSIYLCSAYDDRRSGNTIYFGEGSWLTVV.

The chain combines TRBV5-1 with TRBJ2-1; maybe TRBD1 (5 bases). The CDR3 is 13 residues long. Germline V gives CDR1 SGHRS, CDR2 YFSETQ. V lost 0 bases, J lost 8 bases, and 9 bases lay in between. In DNA form, the CDR3 reads TGCGCCAGCAGCTTGGGACAGAGCGATGAGCAGTTCTTC. Translation gives CASSLGQSDEQFF.

This chain connects TRBV11-3 to TRBJ1-1; 8 nucleotides match TRBD1. With V trimmed by 4 bases and J by 1 base, 5 bases remained unmatched. The germline gives CDR1 SGHNT, CDR2 YENEEA. This CDR3 has 15 residues. The CDR3 nucleotides read TGTGCCAGCAGCTCCGGGACAGGACAGAACACTGAAGCTTTCTTT. Amino acid sequence: CASSSGTGQNTEAFF. The full variable domain, its missing parts supplied by reference TRBV11-3 and TRBJ1-1, is EAGVVQSPRYKIIEKKQPVAFWCNPISGHNTLYWYLQNLGQGPELLIRYENEEAVDDSQLPKDRFSAERLKGVDSTLKIQPAELGDSAVYLCASSSGTGQNTEAFFGQGTRLTVV.

This chain connects TRBV24-1 to TRBJ2-2; D may be TRBD1 (5 bases). V was shortened by 4 bases and J by 0 bases, with 11 bases between the two germline ends. CDR1 is KGHDR, CDR2 SFDVKD, per germline. The CDR3 is 16 amino acids. In DNA form, the CDR3 reads TGTGCCACCAGTGACCCAGGGTATACGAACACCGGGGAGCTGTTTTTT. This translates into CATSDPGYTNTGELFF.

In nucleotides, the CDR3 is TGCGCCAGCAGCGCGGGACCGAGCTCTGGAAACACCATATATTTT. This codes for CASSAGPSSGNTIYF. The V call is TRBV5-1, the J call TRBJ1-3; TRBD1 might be the D (5 bases). Trimming took off 4 bases at V and 0 bases at J, with 11 bases between the two ends. The V gene's germline CDR1 is SGHRS and CDR2 YFSETQ. This CDR3 is built from 15 residues.

The table lists this clone with a few counts. The chain is built from TRBV7-9 and TRBJ2-7; unclear D gene. Trimming removed 1 base from V and 4 bases from J, with 8 bases in between. Germline lookup yields CDR1 SEHNR and CDR2 FQNEAQ (reference sequence). The CDR3 consists of 13 residues. The CDR3 coding sequence is TGTGCCAGCAGCTTAGGAAATGAGTACGAGCAGTACTTC. This gives the protein CASSLGNEYEQYF.

This sequence joins TRBV4-3 and TRBJ1-1; D is possibly TRBD1 (6 bases). Germline V gives CDR1 LGHNA, CDR2 YSLEER. The V end lost 3 bases, the J end lost 1 base, and 15 bases lay between the germline ends. CDR3 length equals 16 residues. Written as DNA, the CDR3 is TGCGCCAGCAGCCAGGGAACAGGGTGGGCGAACACTGAAGCTTTCTTT. Translating gives CASSQGTGWANTEAFF.

The rearrangement links TRBV5-4 to TRBJ2-7; 7 nucleotides line up with TRBD1. With 3 bases clipped from V and 4 bases from J, the junction kept 10 bases outside the gene matches. Looked up from germline, CDR1 is SGHNT and CDR2 is YYREEE (reference sequence). This CDR3 is built from 15 residues. CDR3 DNA sequence: TGTGCCAGCAGCTCCAGCAGTACAGGGGCATACGAGCAGTACTTC. This sequence encodes CASSSSSTGAYEQYF.

This chain links TRBV5-1 with TRBJ2-5, with a weak D call TRBD2 (6 bases). Trimming removed 4 bases from V and 1 base from J, with 8 bases in between. The CDR3 length is 13 residues. Germline loops: CDR1 SGHRS, CDR2 YFSETQ. The CDR3 DNA sequence: TGCGCCAGCAGCCAGGAGGGCCAAGAGACCCAGTACTTC. Its translation is CASSQEGQETQYF.